This T cell receptor beta chain was documented in a study of Ad26.COV2.S vaccination and SARS-CoV-2 variants (dated by TCRdb to 2020 to 2022). Regarding the research as a whole: Donors in the vaccine arm were drawn from COV1001, a phase I-IIa trial of Ad26.COV2.S in healthy adults that was multicentre, randomized, double-blind and placebo-controlled. Ad26.COV2.S was given intramuscularly at 5x10^10 or 1x10^11 viral particles, as a single shot or as two shots 56 days apart. TCRbeta repertoire sequencing served as the tool for gauging how specific and how broad the SARS-CoV-2-reactive T cell receptors were following Ad26.COV2.S vaccination. A total of approximately 32 samples were included in the TCR-sequenced set, comprising about 20 Ad26.COV2.S vaccine recipients, 5 placebo recipients and 8 SARS-CoV-2 convalescent individuals. Trial participants were randomized into five groups of five, in which low-dose or high-dose Ad26.COV2.S was given once or twice, or placebo was given on both occasions. Blinding of investigators to trial group allocation was maintained during experiments and outcome assessment. The paper's findings and limits, for the study overall: The authors noted that the TCR breadth and depth analyses may have underestimated total T cell responses. The study lacked the statistical power to compare responses across vaccine doses or regimens. Vaccine and placebo recipients had similar non-spike TCR breadth, a finding consistent with the vaccine containing only spike. After vaccination, substantial breadth of spike-specific CD8+ and CD4+ T cell responses was reported. Compared with placebo recipients, Ad26.COV2.S recipients showed higher spike-specific TCR breadth (P = 0.0014).

The CDR3 sequence holds 12 residues, the cysteine and phenylalanine included. Here the CDR3 DNA is all that survives: 36 bases in frame from base 1. V loses 7 bases at its end and J loses 2 bases; junction bases beyond the gene matches: 2. The germline V gene supplies CDR1 MNHEY and CDR2 SVGAGI. A remark on this clone: Its antigen is currently not known. One base away there is no much larger clone; base qualities are not given.

The immunoSEQ Assay was the method used to sequence TCRbeta CDR3 regions. After extraction, genomic DNA underwent amplification by bias-controlled multiplex PCR, followed by high-throughput sequencing. On the authors' methods: To quantify the absolute abundance of every unique TCRbeta CDR3 region, sequences were collapsed and filtered. T cell fraction was estimated by normalization of TCRbeta template counts to usable DNA, with usable DNA being measured through amplification of reference genes present in all nucleated cells. Repertoire TCRs were annotated as SARS-CoV-2-specific by exact matching of V gene, CDR3 amino acid sequence and J gene to a known reactive TCR set. MIRA supplied the reference SARS-CoV-2 TCR set, which was filtered for enrichment in COVID-19-positive ImmuneCODE repertoires so that public or cross-reactive TCRs were removed. Using the MIRA antigens, annotated TCRs were further analysed by specific ORF or by position within an ORF. Breadth was defined as the number of annotated unique rearrangements divided by the total number of unique productive rearrangements, and depth was defined as the summed frequency of the annotated unique rearrangements. Group comparisons of TCR breadth used two-sided Wilcoxon rank-sum tests. The immuneACCESS repertoire file appears here via TCRdb, limited to in-frame rearrangements. These files lack a portion of the clones; in checked studies, under half of the deficit traces to unresolved V genes, and the cause of the others is not known. D and trimming were read from the DNA, whereas the V and J calls and clone size are those reported in that table. The sample contains around 300,000 clones, 88% of them found a single time. The leading ten clones occupy about 6.4% of the sample.

The label giving this sample's treatment or condition can be read as: roughly 19 received Ad26.COV2.S at low or high dose, single or two shots; about five received placebo; per-sample allocation not given. For vaccine and placebo recipients, the sequenced repertoires came from samples collected on day 63 after the first injection. In Cohort 1b, about two dozen adults aged 18-55 years were enrolled at a single site in Boston, USA, between 29 July and 7 August 2020. Ad26.COV2.S was a replication-incompetent adenovirus type 26 vector expressing a prefusion-stabilized SARS-CoV-2 spike protein from the original Wuhan strain.

The chain is encoded by TRBV6-5 joined to TRBJ2-7; 7 junctional bases match TRBD2. Sequences were derived from peripheral blood, sampled in a trial of Ad26.COV2.S vaccine versus placebo. The source is a person aged 18-65 years who received the Ad26.COV2.S COVID-19 vaccine or a placebo. The CDR3 reads as follows: CASKAGPYEQYF. Read as DNA, the sequence is TGTGCCAGCAAAGCGGGGCCCTACGAGCAGTACTTC.